This T cell receptor beta chain derives from a study of Tregs in tolerant kidney transplant recipients. Study-level background: Two populations were sorted: CD4+CD8-CD25+CD127- and CD4+CD8-4-1BB+CD40L-.

Assay used: immunoSEQ multiplex PCR; TCRdb lists only in-frame clones, some missing. The sample has around 6,000 clones, around 87% seen once; the top ten hold approximately 3.5%. As to this clone: The antigen is unknown.

V was clipped by 5 bases and J by 2 bases, with 16 bases between them. Per the germline V gene, CDR1 is SGHTA and CDR2 is FQGNSA. The CDR3 totals 15 residues. This sequence joins TRBV7-2 and TRBJ2-7; no definite D call. The sample here was Tregs from blood cultured with allogeneic cells, taken before the transplant. The TCR comes from a human patient who received a combined kidney and bone marrow transplant. For the CDR3, the DNA is TGTGCCAGCAGCCGATTGCATTACGGGCCCTACGAGCAGTACTTC. It translates to CASSRLHYGPYEQYF.